These 29 T cell receptor beta chains came from one sample sequenced in a study of shared clonotypes between healthy human individuals. TCRdb's table, derived via immunoSEQ multiplex PCR, lists solely in-frame clones and lacks some. The table includes about 610,000 clones, more than 95% detected once. The source material was naive CD4+ T cells sorted from blood. This sample's subset: CD45RA+ positively selected. These receptor sequences come from a woman in her twenties or thirties in good health.

V and J are TRBV10-3 and TRBJ2-1, with 8 positions matching TRBD2. From germline, CDR1 is ENHRY and CDR2 SYGVKD. The CDR3 extends over 19 amino acids. V was pared by 0 bases and J by 5 bases, with 15 bases of the junction left unmatched. The chain's CDR3 is CAISESIPGTSFLHNEQFF. CDR3 DNA: TGTGCCATCAGTGAGTCGATTCCGGGGACTAGTTTTCTCCACAATGAGCAGTTCTTC.

This chain joins TRBV10-3 and TRBJ2-7; TRBD2 matches 8 bases. The CDR3 is 14 residues long. The V gene end was trimmed by 4 bases and the J gene end by 1 base; junction bases not matched to a gene: 3. In germline, CDR1 is ENHRY, CDR2 SYGVKD. CDR3 nucleotide sequence: TGTGCCATCAGTGGGAGCGGGAGATCCTACGAGCAGTACTTC. Translating it yields CAISGSGRSYEQYF.

This clone was picked up a small number of times. V is TRBV5-4 and J is TRBJ2-2; no reliable D call. The CDR3 contains 15 residues. The ends were cut back, 2 bases at V and 4 bases at J, with 12 bases in the middle. Germline loops: CDR1 SGHNT, CDR2 YYREEE (reference sequence). This CDR3 is CASSFGPPATGELFF. The DNA for the CDR3 is TGTGCCAGCAGCTTCGGACCGCCAGCCACCGGGGAGCTGTTTTTT.

The chain uses TRBV18 and TRBJ1-2; the D is unclear. Germline assignment: CDR1 KGHSH and CDR2 LQKENI. Trimming removed 3 bases from V and 0 bases from J, with 17 bases in between. The CDR3 runs to 17 residues. The CDR3, as DNA: TGTGCCAGCTCACCGCTTAATAGGCAGCCACCTAACTATGGCTACACCTTC. Translating it yields CASSPLNRQPPNYGYTF.

This chain joins TRBV28 and TRBJ1-2; D gene unclear. This CDR3 has 12 residues. CDR1 MDHEN and CDR2 SYDVKM come from the germline V gene. V lost 3 bases, J lost 5 bases, and 7 bases lay in between. This CDR3 reads CASSFIGYGYTF. The CDR3 bases are TGTGCCAGCAGTTTTATTGGGTATGGCTACACCTTC.

V gene TRBV18 combines with J gene TRBJ1-2; D uncertain. Per germline, CDR1 KGHSH and CDR2 LQKENI. The ends were cut back, 2 bases at V and 8 bases at J, with 15 bases in the middle. There are 14 residues in the CDR3. The CDR3: CASSPTGSHVGYTF. As DNA, the CDR3 is TGTGCCAGCTCACCAACGGGGAGCCACGTAGGCTACACCTTC.

The rearrangement joins TRBV29-1 to TRBJ1-1; D is undetermined. CDR3 length equals 13 residues. Germline values: CDR1 SQVTM, CDR2 ANQGSEA. Trimming pared 4 bases from V and 0 bases from J, leaving 9 bases between. The CDR3 bases are TGCAGCGTTGGTCCCAGTCTGAACACTGAAGCTTTCTTT. It codes for CSVGPSLNTEAFF.

The V gene is TRBV11-3, the J gene TRBJ2-1; tentative D call: TRBD2 (5 bases). The CDR3 contains 18 residues. Germline V gene sequence: CDR1 SGHNT, CDR2 YENEEA. Between the trimmed V and J ends, which lost 5 bases and 8 bases, there was a span of 28 bases. The CDR3 DNA sequence: TGTGCCAGCAGCCCCCATTCCCCTACTAGACTTCAAGGCTATGAGCAGTTCTTC. Translated: CASSPHSPTRLQGYEQFF.

Comments on this clone: One junction end does not reproduce the germline sequence, and a read error may be involved. This chain joins TRBV28 and TRBJ2-3, with TRBD2 matching 10 bases. CDR1 is MDHEN, CDR2 SYDVKM, per germline. This CDR3 is 15 amino acids long. CDR3 in DNA: TGTGCCAGCACTTTAGCGGGAGGTGGAACAGATACGCAGTATTTT. Amino acid sequence: CASTLAGGGTDTQYF.

The chain carries TRBV4-1 and TRBJ2-1; TRBD2 matches at 11 bases. The CDR3 contains 16 residues. CDR1 is MGHRA and CDR2 is YSYEKL in the germline V gene. The trim removed 2 bases at V and 5 bases at J, leaving 5 bases unmatched. The CDR3 coding sequence is TGCGCCAGCAGCCAACCAACTAGCGGGAGAGACAATGAGCAGTTCTTC. This encodes CASSQPTSGRDNEQFF.

The J gene is TRBJ1-4, the V gene TRBV7-2; D is perhaps TRBD1 (6 bases). The CDR3 length is 19 residues. Between the trimmed V and J ends, which lost 5 bases and 2 bases, there was a span of 24 bases. The germline gives CDR1 SGHTA, CDR2 FQGNSA. For the CDR3, the DNA is TGTGCCAGCAGCCATCGACCGGAACAGGCGGGGGCCACTAATGAAAAACTGTTTTTT. It specifies CASSHRPEQAGATNEKLFF.

This clone showed up just once. This rearrangement joins TRBV2 to TRBJ2-6; D is unresolved. The germline V gene has CDR1 SNHLY and CDR2 FYNNEI. The CDR3 length is 15 residues. The V end lost 3 bases, the J end lost 2 bases, and 8 bases lay between the germline ends. DNA of the CDR3: TGTGCCAGCAGTGATTACCGGGCTGGGGCCAACGTCCTGACTTTC. As protein: CASSDYRAGANVLTF.

This chain connects TRBV19 to TRBJ1-6, with 7 bases fitting TRBD1. The CDR3 loop spans 15 amino acids. The germline gives CDR1 LNHDA, CDR2 SQIVND (reference sequence). V lost 5 bases, J lost 7 bases, and 8 bases stayed unmatched. Here the CDR3 DNA reads TGTGCCAGTAGTTCAACAGGGGAAGACAATTCACCCCTCCACTTT. This codes for CASSSTGEDNSPLHF.

The genes are TRBV7-9 and TRBJ1-4, with D uncertain. The CDR3 covers 12 residues. The germline gives CDR1 SEHNR, CDR2 FQNEAQ (reference sequence). V lost 3 bases and J 8 bases, leaving 7 bases between the germline ends. CDR3 nucleotide sequence: TGTGCCAGCAGCTTTAACGGAGAAAAACTGTTTTTT. This encodes CASSFNGEKLFF.

The V and J genes are TRBV9 and TRBJ1-2; 8 bases match TRBD1. V shed 0 bases, J shed 7 bases, and the junction held 8 bases outside the gene matches. This CDR3 comprises 15 residues. Germline CDR1 reads SGDLS; CDR2 reads YYNGEE. The CDR3, as DNA: TGTGCCAGCAGCGTAGTTAGCCAGGGGGCAGGTGGCTACACCTTC. Its translation is CASSVVSQGAGGYTF.

The CDR3 sequence is CASRRTGISYNEQFF. CDR3 in DNA: TGCGCCAGCAGAAGGACAGGGATATCCTACAATGAGCAGTTCTTC. The chain joins TRBV5-1 to TRBJ2-1, with 8 nucleotides matching TRBD1. The CDR3 has 15 residues. From germline, CDR1 is SGHRS and CDR2 YFSETQ. The V gene end was trimmed by 5 bases and the J gene end by 1 base; junction bases not matched to a gene: 5.

CDR3 bases: TGCGCCACCCAGGACCTGATGAACACTGAAGCTTTCTTT. Its translation: CATQDLMNTEAFF. The chain couples TRBV10-2 to TRBJ1-1, with D unclear. CDR1 is WSHSY and CDR2 is SAAADI in the germline V gene. Deletions cut 10 bases from V and 0 bases from J, with 12 bases between. The CDR3 sequence is 13 residues long.

The chain joins TRBV5-4 to TRBJ2-5; TRBD2 matches at 13 bases. From germline, CDR1 is SGHNT and CDR2 YYREEE (reference sequence). The V segment lost 4 bases and the J segment 2 bases; nucleotides outside the gene matches: 2. The CDR3 covers 15 residues. The CDR3 sequence is CASSAGLAGQETQYF. The CDR3 region has the DNA TGTGCCAGCAGCGCGGGACTAGCGGGACAAGAGACCCAGTACTTC.

This clone has only a few counts. This rearrangement joins TRBV19 to TRBJ1-4; D ambiguous. Trimming left V 3 bases short and J 0 bases short, with 11 bases between. This CDR3 comprises 16 residues. Germline V gives CDR1 LNHDA, CDR2 SQIVND (reference sequence). CDR3 sequence reads: CASSITWQTTNEKLFF. The CDR3 DNA follows: TGTGCCAGTAGTATTACGTGGCAGACAACTAATGAAAAACTGTTTTTT.

The chain employs TRBV6-6 and TRBJ2-7; 9 nucleotides line up with TRBD1. The CDR3 extends over 15 amino acids. J gave up 6 bases and V 2 bases, and 8 bases lay outside the gene matches. Germline CDR1 reads MNHNY; CDR2 reads SVGAGI (reference sequence). The CDR3 region has the DNA TGTGCCAGCAGTTACGGGGACAGGGTTCCCAGCGAGCAGTACTTC. This translates into CASSYGDRVPSEQYF.

The V call is TRBV6-6, the J call TRBJ1-1; no firm D call. Germline V lookup: CDR1 MNHNY, CDR2 SVGAGI (reference sequence). The V end lost 7 bases, the J end lost 5 bases, and 14 bases lay between the germline ends. The CDR3 spans 13 residues. DNA of the CDR3: TGTGCCAGCAATCGTGGAGGAGGTACTGAAGCTTTCTTT. Amino acid sequence: CASNRGGGTEAFF.

J is TRBJ2-1 and V is TRBV6-5, with a possible D match to TRBD2 (6 bases). Germline V lookup: CDR1 MNHEY, CDR2 SVGAGI. The CDR3 spans 11 residues. Trimming took 6 bases from V and 15 from J, leaving 15 bases between them. The CDR3 spells CASSPAEGRFF. In DNA form, the CDR3 reads TGTGCCAGCAGCCCAGCGGAGGGGCGGTTCTTC.

The CDR3 DNA follows: TGTGCCAGCAGCGTTATGGGACTAGCGTCTCCCGGGGAGCTGTTTTTT. This codes for CASSVMGLASPGELFF. This sequence joins TRBV9 and TRBJ2-2, with TRBD2 identical over 10 bases. V was pared by 2 bases and J by 6 bases, with 7 bases of the junction left unmatched. The CDR3 totals 16 residues. CDR1 is SGDLS and CDR2 is YYNGEE in the germline V gene.

In the case of this clone: This CDR3 is also generated by other DNA sequences in the sample. The chain employs TRBV5-1 and TRBJ2-5, with 9 positions matching TRBD1. There are 14 residues in the CDR3. The V segment lost 0 bases and the J segment 5 bases; nucleotides outside the gene matches: 2. Germline V gene lookup returns CDR1 SGHRS and CDR2 YFSETQ. Here the CDR3 reads CASSLGQGGETQYF. The DNA of the CDR3 is TGCGCCAGCAGCTTGGGACAGGGGGGCGAGACCCAGTACTTC.

V gene TRBV28 combines with J gene TRBJ2-1; either TRBD1 or TRBD2 may fit D (6 bases each). CDR3 length: 11 residues. CDR1 is MDHEN and CDR2 is SYDVKM in the germline V gene. Trimming took off 5 bases at V and 8 bases at J, with 7 bases between the two ends. CDR3 nucleotide sequence: TGTGCCAGCAGTGGGGGGCATGAGCAGTTCTTC. Translating it yields CASSGGHEQFF.

This chain connects TRBV5-1 to TRBJ1-4, with D maybe TRBD1 (6 bases). Trimming took off 0 bases at V and 7 bases at J, with 16 bases between the two ends. The CDR3 loop spans 16 amino acids. Germline lookup yields CDR1 SGHRS and CDR2 YFSETQ. CDR3 sequence: CASSLAGRGKGEKLFF. Written as DNA, the CDR3 is TGCGCCAGCAGCTTGGCCGGAAGGGGGAAGGGTGAAAAACTGTTTTTT. Filled out from reference TRBV5-1 and TRBJ1-4, the complete variable domain reads KAGVTQTPRYLIKTRGQQVTLSCSPISGHRSVSWYQQTPGQGLQFLFEYFSETQRNKGNFPGRFSGRQFSNSRSEMNVSTLELGDSALYLCASSLAGRGKGEKLFFGSGTQLSVL.

The chain recombines TRBV13 with TRBJ2-3; 9 bases map to TRBD1. This CDR3 is 15 amino acids long. The junction had 6 bases not matched to a gene; V was cut back by 5 bases and J by 3 bases. Germline V lookup: CDR1 PRHDT, CDR2 FYEKMQ (reference sequence). CDR3 sequence (DNA): TGTGCCAGCAGCGCTCGACAGGGGGAAACAGATACGCAGTATTTT. It specifies CASSARQGETDTQYF.

This clone was recorded only once. The rearrangement links TRBV19 to TRBJ1-1; D gene ambiguous. Trimming cost V 3 bases and J 2 bases, with 16 bases left between them. There are 16 residues in the CDR3. Germline CDR1 LNHDA, CDR2 SQIVND (reference sequence). The CDR3 bases are TGTGCCAGTAGTATGGGCAGCACAAGGCCAAACACTGAAGCTTTCTTT. This translates into CASSMGSTRPNTEAFF.

This clone was detected once. V is TRBV11-3 and J is TRBJ1-1, with 8 nucleotides matching TRBD1. V dropped 1 base and J dropped 5; count of bases not matched to a gene: 0. This CDR3 is built from 13 residues. Germline V CDR1 and CDR2: SGHNT, YENEEA. The CDR3 nucleotides are TGTGCCAGCAGCTTAGGGACAGGGACTGAAGCTTTCTTT. This encodes CASSLGTGTEAFF. The full variable domain, rest sourced from reference TRBV11-3 and TRBJ1-1, is EAGVVQSPRYKIIEKKQPVAFWCNPISGHNTLYWYLQNLGQGPELLIRYENEEAVDDSQLPKDRFSAERLKGVDSTLKIQPAELGDSAVYLCASSLGTGTEAFFGQGTRLTVV.